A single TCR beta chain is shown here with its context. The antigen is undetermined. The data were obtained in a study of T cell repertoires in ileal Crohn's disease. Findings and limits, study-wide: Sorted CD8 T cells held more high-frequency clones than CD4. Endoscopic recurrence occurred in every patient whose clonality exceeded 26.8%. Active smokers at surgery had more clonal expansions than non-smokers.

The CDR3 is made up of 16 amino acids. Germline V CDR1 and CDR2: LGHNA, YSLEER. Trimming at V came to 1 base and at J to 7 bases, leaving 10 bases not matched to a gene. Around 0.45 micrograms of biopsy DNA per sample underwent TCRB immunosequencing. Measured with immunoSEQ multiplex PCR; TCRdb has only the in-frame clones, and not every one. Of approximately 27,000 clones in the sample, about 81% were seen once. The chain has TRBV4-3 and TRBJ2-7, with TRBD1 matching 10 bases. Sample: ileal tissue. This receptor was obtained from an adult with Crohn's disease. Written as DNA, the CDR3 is TGCGCCAGCAGCCAAGCCCCGGGACAGGGGACGGGGGAGCAGTACTTC. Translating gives CASSQAPGQGTGEQYF.